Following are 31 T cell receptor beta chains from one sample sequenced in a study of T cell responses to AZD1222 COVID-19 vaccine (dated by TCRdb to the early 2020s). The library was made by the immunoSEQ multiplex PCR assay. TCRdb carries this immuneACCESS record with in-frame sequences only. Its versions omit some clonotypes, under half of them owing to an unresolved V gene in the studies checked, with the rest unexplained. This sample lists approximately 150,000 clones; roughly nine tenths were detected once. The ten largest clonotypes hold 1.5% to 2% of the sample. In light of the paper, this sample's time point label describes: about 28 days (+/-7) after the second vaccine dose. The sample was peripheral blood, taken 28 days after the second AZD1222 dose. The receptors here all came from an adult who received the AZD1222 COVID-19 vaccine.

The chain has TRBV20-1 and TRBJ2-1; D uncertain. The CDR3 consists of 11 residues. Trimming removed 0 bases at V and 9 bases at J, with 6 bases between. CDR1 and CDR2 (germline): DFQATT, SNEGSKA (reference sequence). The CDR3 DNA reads TGCAGTGCTAGAGATGGGTCTGAGCAGTTCTTC. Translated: CSARDGSEQFF.

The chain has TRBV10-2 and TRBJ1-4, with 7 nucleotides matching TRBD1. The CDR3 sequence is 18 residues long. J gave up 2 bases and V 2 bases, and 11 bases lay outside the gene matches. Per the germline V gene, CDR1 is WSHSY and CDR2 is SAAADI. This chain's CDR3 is CASSENRGRGDTNEKLFF. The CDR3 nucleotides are TGCGCCAGCAGTGAGAATAGGGGGCGGGGAGACACTAATGAAAAACTGTTTTTT.

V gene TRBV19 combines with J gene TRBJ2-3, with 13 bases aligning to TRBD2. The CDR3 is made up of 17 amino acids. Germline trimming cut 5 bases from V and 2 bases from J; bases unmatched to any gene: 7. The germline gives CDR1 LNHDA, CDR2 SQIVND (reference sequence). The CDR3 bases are TGTGCCAGTAGTCGGACTAGCGGGGGTTCCGACACAGATACGCAGTATTTT. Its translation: CASSRTSGGSDTDTQYF.

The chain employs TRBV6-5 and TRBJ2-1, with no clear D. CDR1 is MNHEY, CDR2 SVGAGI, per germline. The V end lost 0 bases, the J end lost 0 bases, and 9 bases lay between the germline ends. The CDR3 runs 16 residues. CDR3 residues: CASSYSSSSSYNEQFF. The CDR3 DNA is TGTGCCAGCAGTTACTCGTCCTCCAGCTCCTACAATGAGCAGTTCTTC.

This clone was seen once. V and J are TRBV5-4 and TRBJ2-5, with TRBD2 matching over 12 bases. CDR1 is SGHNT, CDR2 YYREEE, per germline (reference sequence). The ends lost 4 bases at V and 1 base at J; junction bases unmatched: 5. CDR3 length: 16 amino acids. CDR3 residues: CASSPGLAGFQETQYF. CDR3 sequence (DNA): TGTGCCAGCAGCCCAGGACTAGCGGGGTTCCAAGAGACCCAGTACTTC.

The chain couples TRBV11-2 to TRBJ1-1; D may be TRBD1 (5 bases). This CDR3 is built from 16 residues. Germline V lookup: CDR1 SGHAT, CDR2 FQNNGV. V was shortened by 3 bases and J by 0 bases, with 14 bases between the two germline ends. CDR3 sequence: CASSFGWGPVNTEAFF. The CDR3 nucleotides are TGTGCCAGCAGCTTTGGGTGGGGACCTGTGAACACTGAAGCTTTCTTT.

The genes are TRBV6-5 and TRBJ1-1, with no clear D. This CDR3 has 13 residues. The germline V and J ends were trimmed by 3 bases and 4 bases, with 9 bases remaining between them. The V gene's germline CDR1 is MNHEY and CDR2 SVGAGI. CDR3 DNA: TGTGCCAGCAGTTATGTTGGTTCCACTGAAGCTTTCTTT. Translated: CASSYVGSTEAFF.

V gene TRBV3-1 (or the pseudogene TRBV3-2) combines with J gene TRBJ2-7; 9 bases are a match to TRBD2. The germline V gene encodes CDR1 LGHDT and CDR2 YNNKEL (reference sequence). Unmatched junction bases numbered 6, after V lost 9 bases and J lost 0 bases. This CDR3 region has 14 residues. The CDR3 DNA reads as TGTGCCAGTAAACTAGCGGGCACCTCCTACGAGCAGTACTTC. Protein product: CASKLAGTSYEQYF.

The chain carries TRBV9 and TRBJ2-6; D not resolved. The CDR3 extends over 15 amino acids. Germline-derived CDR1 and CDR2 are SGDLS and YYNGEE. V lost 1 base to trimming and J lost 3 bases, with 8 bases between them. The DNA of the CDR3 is TGTGCCAGCAGCGTAAGCGTATTTGGGGCCAACGTCCTGACTTTC. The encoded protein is CASSVSVFGANVLTF.

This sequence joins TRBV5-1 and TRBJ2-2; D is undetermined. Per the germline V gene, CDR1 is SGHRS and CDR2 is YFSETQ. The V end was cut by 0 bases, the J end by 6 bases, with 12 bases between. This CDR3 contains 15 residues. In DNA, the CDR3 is TGCGCCAGCAGCTTGGCGAGGCGGTCCCCCGGGGAGCTGTTTTTT. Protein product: CASSLARRSPGELFF.

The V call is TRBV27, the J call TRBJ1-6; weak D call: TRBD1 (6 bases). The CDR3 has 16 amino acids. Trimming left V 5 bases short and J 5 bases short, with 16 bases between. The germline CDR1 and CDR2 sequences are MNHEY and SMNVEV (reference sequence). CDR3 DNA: TGTGCCAGCAGTGGAGGGACACCGAGTAATAATTCACCCCTCCACTTT. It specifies CASSGGTPSNNSPLHF.

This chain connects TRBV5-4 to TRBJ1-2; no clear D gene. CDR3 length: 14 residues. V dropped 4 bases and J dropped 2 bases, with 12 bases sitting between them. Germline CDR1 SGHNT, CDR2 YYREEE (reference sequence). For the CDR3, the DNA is TGTGCCAGCAGCGGGGTTGAAGCGAACTATGGCTACACCTTC. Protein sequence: CASSGVEANYGYTF.

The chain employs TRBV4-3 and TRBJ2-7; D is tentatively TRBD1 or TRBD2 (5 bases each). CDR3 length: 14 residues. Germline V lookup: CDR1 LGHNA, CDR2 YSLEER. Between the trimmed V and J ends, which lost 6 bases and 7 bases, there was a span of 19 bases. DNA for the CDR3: TGCGCCAGCAGACCCGGGACCGCTTTAGGGGAGCAGTACTTC. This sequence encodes CASRPGTALGEQYF.

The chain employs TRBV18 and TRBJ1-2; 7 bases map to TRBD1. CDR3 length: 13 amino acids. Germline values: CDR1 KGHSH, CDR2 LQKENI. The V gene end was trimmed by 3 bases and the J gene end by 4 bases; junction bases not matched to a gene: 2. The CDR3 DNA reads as TGTGCCAGCTCACCGGGACAGATCTATGGCTACACCTTC. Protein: CASSPGQIYGYTF.

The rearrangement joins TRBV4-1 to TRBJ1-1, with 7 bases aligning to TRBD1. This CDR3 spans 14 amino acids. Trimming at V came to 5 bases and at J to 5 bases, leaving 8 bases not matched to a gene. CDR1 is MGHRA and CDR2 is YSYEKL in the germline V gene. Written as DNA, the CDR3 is TGCGCCAGCAGCTTGTGGAGACAGGGAACTGAAGCTTTCTTT. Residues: CASSLWRQGTEAFF.

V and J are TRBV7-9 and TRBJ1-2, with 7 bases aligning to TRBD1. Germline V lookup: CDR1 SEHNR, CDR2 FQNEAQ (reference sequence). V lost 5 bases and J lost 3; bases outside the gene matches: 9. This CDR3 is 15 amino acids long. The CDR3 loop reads CASSMTGLLDYGYTF. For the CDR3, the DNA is TGTGCCAGCAGCATGACAGGGCTGCTTGACTATGGCTACACCTTC.

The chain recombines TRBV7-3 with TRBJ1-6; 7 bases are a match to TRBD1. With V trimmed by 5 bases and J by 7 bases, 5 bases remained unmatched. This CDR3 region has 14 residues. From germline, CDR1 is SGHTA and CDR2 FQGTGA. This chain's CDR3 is CASSLGTENSPLHF. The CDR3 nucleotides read TGTGCCAGCAGCCTTGGGACAGAAAATTCACCCCTCCACTTT.

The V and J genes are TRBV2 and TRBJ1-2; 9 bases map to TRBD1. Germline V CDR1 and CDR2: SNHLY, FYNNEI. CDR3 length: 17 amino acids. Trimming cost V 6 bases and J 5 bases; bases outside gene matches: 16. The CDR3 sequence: CASRRGGQGLLLYGYTF. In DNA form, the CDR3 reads TGTGCCAGCAGGAGAGGGGGACAGGGTCTCTTACTTTATGGCTACACCTTC.

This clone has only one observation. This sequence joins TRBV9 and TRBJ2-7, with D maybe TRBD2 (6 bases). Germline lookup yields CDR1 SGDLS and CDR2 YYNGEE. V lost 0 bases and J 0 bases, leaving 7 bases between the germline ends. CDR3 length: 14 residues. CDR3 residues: CASSVGGDSYEQYF. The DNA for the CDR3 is TGTGCCAGCAGCGTAGGGGGGGACTCCTACGAGCAGTACTTC. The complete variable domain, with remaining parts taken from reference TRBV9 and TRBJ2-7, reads DSGVTQTPKHLITATGQRVTLRCSPRSGDLSVYWYQQSLDQGLQFLIQYYNGEERAKGNILERFSAQQFPDLHSELNLSSLELGDSALYFCASSVGGDSYEQYFGPGTRLTVT.

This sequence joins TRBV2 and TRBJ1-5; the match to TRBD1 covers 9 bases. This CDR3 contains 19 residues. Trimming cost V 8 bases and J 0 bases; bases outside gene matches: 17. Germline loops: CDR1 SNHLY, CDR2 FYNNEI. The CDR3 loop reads CASRHPGQGKVDSNQPQHF. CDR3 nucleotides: TGTGCCAGCCGCCACCCGGGACAGGGCAAGGTGGATAGCAATCAGCCCCAGCATTTT. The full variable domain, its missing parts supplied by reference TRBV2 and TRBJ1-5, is EPEVTQTPSHQVTQMGQEVILRCVPISNHLYFYWYRQILGQKVEFLVSFYNNEISEKSEIFDDQFSVERPDGSNFTLKIRSTKLEDSAMYFCASRHPGQGKVDSNQPQHFGDGTRLSIL.

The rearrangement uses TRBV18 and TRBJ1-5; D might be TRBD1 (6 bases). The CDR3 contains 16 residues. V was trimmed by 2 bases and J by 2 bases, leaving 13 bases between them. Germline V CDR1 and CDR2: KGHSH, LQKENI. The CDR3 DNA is TGTGCCAGCTCACCAGGGGACGAGGGGGGCAATCAGCCCCAGCATTTT. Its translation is CASSPGDEGGNQPQHF. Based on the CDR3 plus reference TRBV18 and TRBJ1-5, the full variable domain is NAGVMQNPRHLVRRRGQEARLRCSPMKGHSHVYWYRQLPEEGLKFMVYLQKENIIDESGMPKERFSAEFPKEGPSILRIQQVVRGDSAAYFCASSPGDEGGNQPQHFGDGTRLSIL.

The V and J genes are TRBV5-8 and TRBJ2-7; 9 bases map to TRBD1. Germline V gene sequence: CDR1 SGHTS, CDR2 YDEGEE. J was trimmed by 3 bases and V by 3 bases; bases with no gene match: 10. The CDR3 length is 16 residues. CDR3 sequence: CASSSSPGQGYYEQYF. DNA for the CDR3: TGTGCCAGCAGCTCTTCGCCGGGACAGGGATACTACGAGCAGTACTTC.

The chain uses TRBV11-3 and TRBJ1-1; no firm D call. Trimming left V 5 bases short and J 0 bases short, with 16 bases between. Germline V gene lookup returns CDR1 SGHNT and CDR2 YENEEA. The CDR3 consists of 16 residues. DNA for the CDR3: TGTGCCAGCAGCGATCCCTACACAACCTTGAACACTGAAGCTTTCTTT. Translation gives CASSDPYTTLNTEAFF. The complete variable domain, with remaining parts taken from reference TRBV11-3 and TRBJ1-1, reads EAGVVQSPRYKIIEKKQPVAFWCNPISGHNTLYWYLQNLGQGPELLIRYENEEAVDDSQLPKDRFSAERLKGVDSTLKIQPAELGDSAVYLCASSDPYTTLNTEAFFGQGTRLTVV.

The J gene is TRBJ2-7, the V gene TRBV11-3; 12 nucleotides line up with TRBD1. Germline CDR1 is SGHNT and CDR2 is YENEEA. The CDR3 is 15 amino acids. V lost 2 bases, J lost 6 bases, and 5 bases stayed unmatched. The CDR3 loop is CASSLTGQGASEQYF. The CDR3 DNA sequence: TGTGCCAGCAGCTTAACGGGACAGGGGGCTTCCGAGCAGTACTTC.

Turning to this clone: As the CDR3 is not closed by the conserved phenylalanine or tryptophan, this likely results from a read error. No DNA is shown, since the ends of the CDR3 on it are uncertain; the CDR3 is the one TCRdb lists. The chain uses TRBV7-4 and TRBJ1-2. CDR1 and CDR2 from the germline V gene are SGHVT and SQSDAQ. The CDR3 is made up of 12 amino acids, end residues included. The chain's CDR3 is CASSTAGARNFS.

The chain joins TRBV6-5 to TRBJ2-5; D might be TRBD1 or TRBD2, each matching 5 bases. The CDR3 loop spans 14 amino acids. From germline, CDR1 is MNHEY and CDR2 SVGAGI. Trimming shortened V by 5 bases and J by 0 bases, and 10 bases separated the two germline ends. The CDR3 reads CASSRDPYQETQYF. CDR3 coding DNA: TGTGCCAGCAGTCGGGACCCCTACCAAGAGACCCAGTACTTC.

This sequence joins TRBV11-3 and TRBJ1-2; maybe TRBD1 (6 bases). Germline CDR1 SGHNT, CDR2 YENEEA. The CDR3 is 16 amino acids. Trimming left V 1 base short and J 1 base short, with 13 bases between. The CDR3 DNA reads TGTGCCAGCAGCTTAGCTCGGGGACACCTTAACTATGGCTACACCTTC. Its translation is CASSLARGHLNYGYTF.

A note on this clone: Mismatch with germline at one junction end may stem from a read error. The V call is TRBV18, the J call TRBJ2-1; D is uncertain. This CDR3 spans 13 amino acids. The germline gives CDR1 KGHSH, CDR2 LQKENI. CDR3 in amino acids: CASSPPSSNEQFF. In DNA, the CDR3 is TGTGCCAGCTCACCACCATCCTCCAATGAGCAGTTCTTC.

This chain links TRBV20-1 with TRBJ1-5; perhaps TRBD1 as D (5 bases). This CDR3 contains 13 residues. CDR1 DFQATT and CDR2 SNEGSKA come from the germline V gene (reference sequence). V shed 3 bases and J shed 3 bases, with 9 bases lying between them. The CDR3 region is CSASWGTNQPQHF. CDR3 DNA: TGCAGTGCTAGTTGGGGGACCAATCAGCCCCAGCATTTT.

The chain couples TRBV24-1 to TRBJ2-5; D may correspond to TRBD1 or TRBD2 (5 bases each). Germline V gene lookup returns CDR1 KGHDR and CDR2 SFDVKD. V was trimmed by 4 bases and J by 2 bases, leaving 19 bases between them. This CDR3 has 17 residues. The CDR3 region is CATSDPGQSQVQETQYF. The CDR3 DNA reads TGTGCCACCAGTGACCCGGGGCAAAGCCAAGTTCAAGAGACCCAGTACTTC.

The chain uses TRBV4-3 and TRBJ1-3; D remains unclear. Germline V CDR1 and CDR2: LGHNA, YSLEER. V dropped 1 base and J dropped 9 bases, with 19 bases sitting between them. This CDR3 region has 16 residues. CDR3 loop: CASSQARWPALSTIYF. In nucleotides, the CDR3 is TGCGCCAGCAGCCAAGCCCGATGGCCAGCCCTGAGCACCATATATTTT.